This T cell receptor (beta chain) was identified during a study of blood T cell repertoires in COVID-19. Study-level information: Collection of acute and convalescent COVID-19 samples took place in the United States, Italy and Spain. PBMCs, B-cell-depleted T cells, or T cells were the source of the cDNA or gDNA that made up the material.

Trimming at V came to 1 base and at J to 2 bases, leaving 3 bases not matched to a gene. CDR3 length: 16 residues. The germline V gene encodes CDR1 MGHRA and CDR2 YSYEKL. Profiled with immunoSEQ multiplex PCR; TCRdb holds only in-frame clones, not every one. The sample contains approximately 110,000 clones, roughly nine tenths of which appear only once. Material for sequencing was peripheral blood. The source of this sequence is a woman older than 75 with acute or convalescent COVID-19. The chain employs TRBV4-1 and TRBJ1-5; the match to TRBD1 covers 9 bases. The CDR3 DNA reads TGCGCCAGCAGCCAAGTGGACAGGGGAGGCAATCAGCCCCAGCATTTT. Translating it yields CASSQVDRGGNQPQHF.